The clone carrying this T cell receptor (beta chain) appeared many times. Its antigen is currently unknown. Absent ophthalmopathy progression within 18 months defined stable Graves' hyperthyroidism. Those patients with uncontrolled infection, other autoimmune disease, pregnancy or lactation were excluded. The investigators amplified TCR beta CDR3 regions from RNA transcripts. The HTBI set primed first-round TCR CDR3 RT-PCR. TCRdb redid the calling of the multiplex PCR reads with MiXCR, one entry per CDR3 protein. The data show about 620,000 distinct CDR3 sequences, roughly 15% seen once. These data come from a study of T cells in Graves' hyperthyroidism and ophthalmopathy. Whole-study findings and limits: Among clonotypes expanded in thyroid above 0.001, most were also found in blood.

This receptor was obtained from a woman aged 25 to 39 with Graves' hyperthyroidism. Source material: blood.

The CDR3 reads CASSQELNIGSSYEQYF. Here the CDR3 DNA reads TGTGCCAGCAGCCAAGAACTGAATATTGGGAGCTCCTACGAGCAGTACTTC. The chain combines TRBV4-2 with TRBJ2-7; the D gene is possibly TRBD2 (5 bases). Germline values: CDR1 LGHNA, CDR2 YNFKEQ. This CDR3 comprises 17 residues. With 0 bases removed from V and 0 bases from J, the gap between germline ends came to 15 bases.